These 7 T cell receptor beta chains were sequenced from one sample in a study of control samples from healthy donors and cancer patients. Clones were sequenced by immunoSEQ multiplex PCR, and TCRdb holds only the in-frame ones, with some missing. This table holds under 85,000 clones, 90% to 95% found once. Sequences were obtained from PBMCs. Source of these receptors: a woman aged 35 to 49 with lung cancer.

The V and J genes are TRBV28 and TRBJ1-3, with TRBD1 identical over 9 bases. The CDR3 has 16 residues. The germline V gene has CDR1 MDHEN and CDR2 SYDVKM. The ends lost 6 bases at V and 0 bases at J; junction bases unmatched: 6. The CDR3 DNA reads TGTGCCAGCAGCTCCGCGACAGGGGGCTCTGGAAACACCATATATTTT. It translates to CASSSATGGSGNTIYF.

The rearrangement uses TRBV5-6 and TRBJ1-1; TRBD1 agrees at 7 bases. The CDR3 is 14 residues long. In germline, CDR1 is SGHDT, CDR2 YYEEEE. The trim removed 4 bases at V and 2 bases at J, leaving 5 bases unmatched. The CDR3 sequence: CASSEGQINTEAFF. CDR3 nucleotides: TGTGCCAGCAGCGAGGGACAGATCAACACTGAAGCTTTCTTT.

The chain links TRBV9 to TRBJ1-3, with a tentative D call TRBD1 (6 bases). CDR1 and CDR2 from the germline V gene are SGDLS and YYNGEE. The CDR3 is 15 residues long. The germline V and J ends were trimmed by 4 bases and 4 bases, with 15 bases remaining between them. The CDR3 sequence: CASSLGGATGNTIYF. CDR3 nucleotides: TGTGCCAGCAGCCTGGGGGGGGCGACGGGAAACACCATATATTTT.

The CDR3 region is CASSPWQRETQYF. As DNA, the CDR3 is TGTGCCAGTAGTCCCTGGCAGCGGGAGACCCAGTACTTC. The gene calls are TRBV19 and TRBJ2-5; maybe TRBD2 (5 bases). Looked up from germline, CDR1 is LNHDA and CDR2 is SQIVND (reference sequence). V was clipped by 5 bases and J by 5 bases, with 12 bases between them. CDR3 length: 13 residues. The full variable domain, with the rest looked up from reference TRBV19 and TRBJ2-5, is DGGITQSPKYLFRKEGQNVTLSCEQNLNHDAMYWYRQDPGQGLRLIYYSQIVNDFQKGDIAEGYSVSREKKESFPLTVTSAQKNPTAFYLCASSPWQRETQYFGPGTRLLVL.

The gene calls are TRBV9 and TRBJ2-7; TRBD1 or TRBD2 may be the D gene (5 bases each). This CDR3 has 13 residues. Deletions cut 4 bases from V and 6 bases from J, with 14 bases between. The germline V gene encodes CDR1 SGDLS and CDR2 YYNGEE. CDR3 protein: CASSTGTQPEQYF. The CDR3, as DNA: TGTGCCAGCAGCACTGGGACGCAGCCCGAGCAGTACTTC.

This sequence joins TRBV4-1 and TRBJ1-4, with a possible D match to TRBD1 (5 bases). Trimming took 1 base from V and 8 from J, leaving 14 bases between them. Germline CDR1 reads MGHRA; CDR2 reads YSYEKL. The CDR3 has 15 residues. CDR3 in amino acids: CASSQVGLVNEKLFF. DNA for the CDR3: TGCGCCAGCAGCCAAGTGGGGCTAGTTAACGAAAAACTGTTTTTT.

V and J are TRBV19 and TRBJ2-7; a weak D match, TRBD2 (5 bases). V shed 5 bases and J shed 6 bases, with 8 bases lying between them. The CDR3 spans 11 residues. Germline-derived CDR1 and CDR2 are LNHDA and SQIVND (reference sequence). The CDR3 bases are TGTGCCAGTAGTCTAGGGAGCGAGCAGTACTTC. Its protein is CASSLGSEQYF. The full variable domain, completed using reference TRBV19 and TRBJ2-7, is DGGITQSPKYLFRKEGQNVTLSCEQNLNHDAMYWYRQDPGQGLRLIYYSQIVNDFQKGDIAEGYSVSREKKESFPLTVTSAQKNPTAFYLCASSLGSEQYFGPGTRLTVT.